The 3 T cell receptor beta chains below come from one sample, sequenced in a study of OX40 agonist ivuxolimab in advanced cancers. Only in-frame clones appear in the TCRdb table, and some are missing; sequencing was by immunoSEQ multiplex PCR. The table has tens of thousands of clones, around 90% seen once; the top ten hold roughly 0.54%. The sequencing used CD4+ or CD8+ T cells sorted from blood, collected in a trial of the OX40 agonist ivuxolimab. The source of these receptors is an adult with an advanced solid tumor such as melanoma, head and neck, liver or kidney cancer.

The CDR3 loop reads CAWSVTSSSSGNTIYF. The CDR3 DNA reads as TGTGCCTGGAGTGTAACCAGTTCTAGCTCTGGAAACACCATATATTTT. This chain uses TRBV30 with TRBJ1-3; D is undetermined. The CDR3 runs 16 residues. Trimming removed 0 bases from V and 0 bases from J, with 12 bases in between. Germline V gene sequence: CDR1 GTSNPN, CDR2 SVGIG (reference sequence).

The CDR3 reads CASSSLELNEQFF. The DNA for the CDR3 is TGTGCCAGCAGTTCACTAGAATTAAATGAGCAGTTCTTC. The rearrangement uses TRBV27 and TRBJ2-1; D is perhaps TRBD2 (5 bases). This CDR3 comprises 13 residues. Looked up from germline, CDR1 is MNHEY and CDR2 is SMNVEV (reference sequence). Trimming removed 4 bases at V and 7 bases at J, with 11 bases between.

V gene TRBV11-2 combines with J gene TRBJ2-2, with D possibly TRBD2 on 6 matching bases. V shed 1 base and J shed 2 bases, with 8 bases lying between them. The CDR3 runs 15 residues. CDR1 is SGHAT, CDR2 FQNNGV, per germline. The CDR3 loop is CASSLVSGNTGELFF. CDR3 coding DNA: TGTGCCAGCAGCTTAGTTAGCGGAAACACCGGGGAGCTGTTTTTT.